The clone carrying this TCR beta chain was picked up many times. Its matching antigen is unknown. TCRdb processed the 5' RACE reads anew with MiXCR; each CDR3 protein has one entry. The data contain under 70,000 distinct CDR3 sequences, under 3.5% of them singletons. This specimen belongs to a study of neurological immune-mediated disorders. Whole-study findings and limits: Across subjects, expanded clones had no CDR3 amino acid sequences in common, pointing to private repertoires in all groups.

CDR3 length: 14 residues. After removal of 0 bases from V and 8 bases from J, the junction contained 4 bases not matched to a gene. Germline values: CDR1 DFQATT, CDR2 SNEGSKA (reference sequence). The chain carries TRBV20-1 and TRBJ1-6; 7 bases align to TRBD1. The receptor comes from a woman aged 55-70 years with multiple sclerosis. Material: PBMCs. The CDR3 DNA reads as TGCAGTGCTAGAGATAGGACAGGTTATTCACCCCTCCACTTT. It specifies CSARDRTGYSPLHF.